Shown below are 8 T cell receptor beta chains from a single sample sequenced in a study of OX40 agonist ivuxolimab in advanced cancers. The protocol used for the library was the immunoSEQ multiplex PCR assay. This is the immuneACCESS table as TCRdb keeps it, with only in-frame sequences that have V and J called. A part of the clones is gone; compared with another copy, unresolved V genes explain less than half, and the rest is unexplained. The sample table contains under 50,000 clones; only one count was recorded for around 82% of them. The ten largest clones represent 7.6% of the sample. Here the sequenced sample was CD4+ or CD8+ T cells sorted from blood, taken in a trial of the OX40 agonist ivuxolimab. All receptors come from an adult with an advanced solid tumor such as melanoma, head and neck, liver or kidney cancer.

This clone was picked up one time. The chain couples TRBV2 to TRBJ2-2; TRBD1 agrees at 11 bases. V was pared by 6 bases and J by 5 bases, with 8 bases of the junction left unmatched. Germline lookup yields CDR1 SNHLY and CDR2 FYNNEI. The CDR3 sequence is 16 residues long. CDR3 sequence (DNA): TGTGCCAGCAGCCGTAGGACAGGGGGCAGGACCGGGGAGCTGTTTTTT. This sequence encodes CASSRRTGGRTGELFF.

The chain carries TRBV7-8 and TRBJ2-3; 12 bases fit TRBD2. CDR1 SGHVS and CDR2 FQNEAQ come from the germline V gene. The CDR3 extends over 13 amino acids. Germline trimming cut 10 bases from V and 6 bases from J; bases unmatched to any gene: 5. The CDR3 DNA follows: TGTGCCATCCAGACTAGCGGGAGCGATACGCAGTATTTT. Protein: CAIQTSGSDTQYF.

The CDR3 region is CSARTTYEQFF. In nucleotides, the CDR3 is TGCAGTGCTAGGACTACCTATGAGCAGTTCTTC. The V and J genes are TRBV20-1 and TRBJ2-1, with D maybe TRBD2 (5 bases). The germline gives CDR1 DFQATT, CDR2 SNEGSKA (reference sequence). This CDR3 has 11 residues. Trimming removed 3 bases from V and 8 bases from J, with 8 bases in between.

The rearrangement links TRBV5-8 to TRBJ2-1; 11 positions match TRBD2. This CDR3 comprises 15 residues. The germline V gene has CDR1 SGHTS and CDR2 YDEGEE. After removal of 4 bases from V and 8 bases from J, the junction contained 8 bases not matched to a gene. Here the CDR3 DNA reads TGTGCCAGCAGCCCGCTCCTAGCGGGAGGCGATGAGCAGTTCTTC. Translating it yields CASSPLLAGGDEQFF.

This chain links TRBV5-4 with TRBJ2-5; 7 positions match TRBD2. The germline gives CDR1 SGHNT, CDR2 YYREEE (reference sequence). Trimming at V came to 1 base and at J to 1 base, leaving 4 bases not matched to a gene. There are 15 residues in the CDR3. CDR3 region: CASSLPGGPQETQYF. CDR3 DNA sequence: TGTGCCAGCAGCTTGCCGGGAGGACCCCAAGAGACCCAGTACTTC.

CDR3: CASSDTTGAGELFF. The CDR3 bases are TGTGCCAGCAGTGATACCACAGGGGCCGGGGAGCTGTTTTTT. J is TRBJ2-2 and V is TRBV6-1; 7 nucleotides match TRBD1. The germline CDR1 and CDR2 sequences are MNHNS and SASEGT. The CDR3 sequence is 14 residues long. Trimming took 3 bases from V and 6 from J; bases not matched to a gene: 4.

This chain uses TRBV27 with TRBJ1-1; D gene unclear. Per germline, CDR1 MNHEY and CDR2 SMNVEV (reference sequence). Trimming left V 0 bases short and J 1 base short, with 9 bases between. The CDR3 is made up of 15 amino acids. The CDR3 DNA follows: TGTGCCAGCAGTTTATCGGCCTTGGGGAACACTGAAGCTTTCTTT. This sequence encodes CASSLSALGNTEAFF.

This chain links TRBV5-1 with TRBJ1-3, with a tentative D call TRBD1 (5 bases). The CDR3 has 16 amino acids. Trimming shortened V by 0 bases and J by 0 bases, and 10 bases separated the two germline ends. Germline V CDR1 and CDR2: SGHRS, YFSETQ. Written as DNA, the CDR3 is TGCGCCAGCAGCTTGGAGGGGAGTTTCTCTGGAAACACCATATATTTT. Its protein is CASSLEGSFSGNTIYF.